The TCR beta chain under discussion was sequenced for a study of OX40 agonist ivuxolimab in advanced cancers. The wider study: Ivuxolimab, an agonist antibody against OX40 (CD134), was given to patients.

Blood draws occurred at baseline, cycle 4 day 1, and cycle 7 day 1. This clone was seen a few times. The antigen remains undetermined. Data came from immunoSEQ multiplex PCR; TCRdb stores just in-frame clones and leaves some out. The sample consists of fewer than 120,000 clones, around nine tenths of them appearing once. Notes on the study in general: Also showing low normalized T-cell clonal expansion were some of the nonresponders. In the 0.1-3.0 mg/kg groups, partial responders showed among the lowest expansion.

This clonotype was sampled from an adult with an advanced solid tumor such as melanoma, head and neck, liver or kidney cancer. This specimen was CD4+ or CD8+ T cells sorted from blood, taken in a trial of the OX40 agonist ivuxolimab.

In DNA, the CDR3 is TGTGCCAGCAGCTATCCTCGGGCAGATACGCAGTATTTT. It is translated as CASSYPRADTQYF. The chain links TRBV11-2 to TRBJ2-3, with D unresolved. Trimming shortened V by 4 bases and J by 4 bases, and 9 bases separated the two germline ends. The CDR3 is made up of 13 amino acids. Germline V lookup: CDR1 SGHAT, CDR2 FQNNGV. The whole variable domain, filled in from reference TRBV11-2 and TRBJ2-3, reads EAGVAQSPRYKIIEKRQSVAFWCNPISGHATLYWYQQILGQGPKLLIQFQNNGVVDDSQLPKDRFSAERLKGVDSTLKIQPAKLEDSAVYLCASSYPRADTQYFGPGTRLTVL.